Reported below is one T cell receptor (beta chain). Other nucleotide sequences in the sample specify the same CDR3. Only in-frame clones appear in the TCRdb table, and some are missing; sequencing was by immunoSEQ multiplex PCR. The sample contains roughly 460,000 clones, about 90% of which appear only once. These data are taken from a study of blood T cell repertoires in COVID-19. Study background: Specimens from acute and convalescent COVID-19 originated in the United States, Italy and Spain.

A Seattle source enrolled patients during active infection and followed them longitudinally. The specimen sequenced was peripheral blood. The sequence came from a man between 18 and 29 years old with COVID-19, enrolled during active disease.

The CDR3 sequence: CASSLGLANEQFF. Written as DNA, the CDR3 is TGTGCCAGCAGCTTAGGACTAGCAAATGAGCAGTTCTTC. The gene calls are TRBV7-9 and TRBJ2-1; TRBD2 matches 7 bases. The germline gives CDR1 SEHNR, CDR2 FQNEAQ (reference sequence). The CDR3 runs to 13 residues. V shed 1 base, J shed 7 bases, and the junction held 1 base outside the gene matches.